Listed below are T cell receptor beta chains from one sample, sequenced in a study of brain T cells in children with intractable seizures. Repertoires were generated with immunoSEQ multiplex PCR, while TCRdb's copy carries only in-frame clones and drops some. The table shows 55,000 to 80,000 clones, with about 96% occurring only once. The input for sequencing was peripheral blood, taken at surgery. Receptor source: a boy under three years old with focal cortical dysplasia and intractable seizures. The CDR3 runs from the conserved cysteine through the conserved F or W. The D gene is left open where the match is weak. Only part of the rows carry a size: once, few, many, or a class if the clone is expanded.

v_gene	d_gene	abundance	j_gene	CDR3nt	CDR3aa
TRBV4-2	TRBD2	NA	TRBJ2-5	TGTGCCAGCAGCCAAGCTAGCGGGGGGGGATCCTACCAAGAGACCCAGTACTTC	CASSQASGGGSYQETQYF
TRBV4-2	NA	NA	TRBJ1-1	TGTGCCAGCAGCCAAGGTAGAATCCGGAACACTGAAGCTTTCTTT	CASSQGRIRNTEAFF
TRBV27	NA	NA	TRBJ2-3	TGTGCCAGCAGTTTATCGAGAGGCACAGATACGCAGTATTTT	CASSLSRGTDTQYF
TRBV29-1	TRBD1	NA	TRBJ1-2	TGCAGCGTTGAGACAGGGGGCGCCTATGGCTACACCTTC	CSVETGGAYGYTF
TRBV6-5	NA	NA	TRBJ2-5	TGTGCCAGCAGTACACTAGGGAGTCCGGAGACCCAGTACTTC	CASSTLGSPETQYF
TRBV4-2	NA	NA	TRBJ2-2	TGTGCCAGCAGCCGTGACACCGGGGAGCTGTTTTTT	CASSRDTGELFF
TRBV5-1	TRBD1	NA	TRBJ2-7	TGCGCCAGCAGTCTCCCACAGGGGTCCTACGAGCAGTACTTC	CASSLPQGSYEQYF
TRBV2	NA	NA	TRBJ1-2	TGTGCCAGCAGTTTCAACCCGGACAGCTATGGCTACACCTTT	CASSFNPDSYGYTF
TRBV6-2/TRBV6-3	NA	NA	TRBJ1-1	TGTGCCAGCAGTCGCGGGACGGCGAACACTGAAGCTTTCTTT	CASSRGTANTEAFF
TRBV7-2	NA	NA	TRBJ1-2	TGTGCCAGCAGCCCCGGGGCAGGGGACCTTTATGGCTACACCTTC	CASSPGAGDLYGYTF
TRBV28	NA	NA	TRBJ2-5	TGTGCCAGCAGTTTATATTCTAGCAGGCAAGAGACCCAGTACTTC	CASSLYSSRQETQYF
TRBV29-1	NA	once	TRBJ1-1	TGCAGCGTTGTTGAGTTCGGGGACTCAAATGAAGCTTTCTTT	CSVVEFGDSNEAFF
TRBV7-2	TRBD2	NA	TRBJ2-7	TGTGCCAGCAGCTTAGGCGGGGACTACCGCTACGAGCAGTACTTC	CASSLGGDYRYEQYF
TRBV5-4	TRBD1	NA	TRBJ1-6	TGTGCCAGCAGCGAACAACAGGGGCCCCATAATTCACCCCTCCACTTT	CASSEQQGPHNSPLHF
TRBV7-9	NA	NA	TRBJ2-7	TGTGCCAGCAGCTTAGTTAGCGGAGCCTACGAGCAGTACTTC	CASSLVSGAYEQYF
TRBV4-1	NA	NA	TRBJ2-5	TGCGCCAGCAGCCAAGACTCGTGGGGCACTCAAGAGACCCAGTACTTC	CASSQDSWGTQETQYF
TRBV27	TRBD1	NA	TRBJ1-6	TGTGCCAGCAGGGACGGGACAGGGGGCACACCCCTCCACTTT	CASRDGTGGTPLHF
TRBV4-1	TRBD1	NA	TRBJ1-3	TGCGCCAGCAGCCAACGTAACCCGGGACAGGGGGCTGGAAACACCATATATTTT	CASSQRNPGQGAGNTIYF
TRBV2	NA	once	TRBJ1-1	TGTGCCAGCAGTCCCGCGGGCTGGAACACTGAAGCTTTCTTT	CASSPAGWNTEAFF
TRBV6-5	NA	NA	TRBJ1-2	TGTGCCAGCAGTTACGCCGGGACCGCCAACTATGGCTACACCTTC	CASSYAGTANYGYTF
TRBV4-3	NA	NA	TRBJ1-4	TGCGCCAGCAGCCAAGATTCCGGGTTAACGGAAAAACTGTTTTTT	CASSQDSGLTEKLFF
TRBV7-2	TRBD2	NA	TRBJ2-1	TGTGCCAGCAGCCATACCTCGGGACTAGCGGGAGGTTACAATGAGCAGTTCTTC	CASSHTSGLAGGYNEQFF
TRBV6-5	TRBD1	NA	TRBJ2-7	TGTGCCAGCGCGACAGGGGGCTCCTACGAGCAGTACTTC	CASATGGSYEQYF